The following is a T cell receptor beta chain sequence with its context. Antigen unknown. The assay, immunoSEQ v3.0, was run at survey level. The data were produced by immunoSEQ multiplex PCR, yet TCRdb's version contains in-frame clones alone and is incomplete. Among about 36,000 clones listed, almost 85% were seen once. The record originates from a study of long-term antiretroviral therapy in people with HIV. Study findings and constraints: Controls exceeded HIV repertoires in CDR3 length range. ART adherence, viral resistance and therapy changes were undocumented. Collection of the blood, which took place between the mid-2000s and the late 2010s, possibly occurred under older ART regimens.

This CDR3 comprises 14 residues. Deletions cut 3 bases from V and 4 bases from J, with 13 bases between. Germline loops: CDR1 LNHDA, CDR2 SQIVND (reference sequence). This receptor was identified in a man between 18 and 29 years old with HIV. The sequencing used unsorted PBMCs, collected 0.6 years after starting antiretroviral therapy. This chain links TRBV19 with TRBJ2-7; tentative D call: TRBD2 (6 bases). The DNA for the CDR3 is TGTGCCAGTAGTATGGCGGGGCAAGCATACGAGCAGTACTTC. Translation gives CASSMAGQAYEQYF.